A selection of T cell receptor beta chains follows, all from one sample in a study of cytomegalovirus exposure and HLA in healthy donors. The data were produced by immunoSEQ multiplex PCR, yet TCRdb's version contains in-frame clones alone and is incomplete. The table has some 150,000 clones, around 77% seen once; the top ten hold over 2%. The sample comprised PBMCs. The receptor set was obtained from a man aged 30 to 39 in good health and CMV-seronegative. Each CDR3 is given with its conserved first and last residue. D genes are given only for firm matches. Where a row states a size, it is once, few, many or the class of an expanded clone; other rows omit it.

V	size	D	J	DNA	CDR3
TRBV9	-	-	TRBJ2-7	TGTGCCAGCAGCGTAGGTAGCGATAGTTCCTACGAGCAGTACTTC	CASSVGSDSSYEQYF
TRBV7-9	-	-	TRBJ1-5	TGTGCCAGCAGCCCAGGGCTGGGCAATCAGCCCCAGCATTTT	CASSPGLGNQPQHF
TRBV4-1	-	-	TRBJ2-2	TGCGCCAGCAGCCAAGTGTTTGGGCAGGTGAACACCGGGGAGCTGTTTTTT	CASSQVFGQVNTGELFF
TRBV2	-	TRBD2	TRBJ2-7	TGTGCCAGCAATGGGCGGGAGAGATCCGAGCAGTACTTC	CASNGRERSEQYF
TRBV11-2	-	-	TRBJ2-5	TGTGCCAGCAGCTTAGGGGGCACCAAGCAAGAGACCCAGTACTTC	CASSLGGTKQETQYF
TRBV2	few	-	TRBJ1-1	TGTGCCAGCAGTGCAGAGGGTAACACTGAAGCTTTCTTT	CASSAEGNTEAFF
TRBV7-9	-	-	TRBJ1-2	TGTGCCAGCAGCTTAGCTGCCGCCCTCGAGACTGGAGGCTACACCTTC	CASSLAAALETGGYTF
TRBV7-9	-	TRBD1	TRBJ2-4	TGTGCCAGCAGCCTGACAGGGCTTACTAAAAACATTCAGTACTTC	CASSLTGLTKNIQYF
TRBV27	-	-	TRBJ2-7	TGTGCCAGCGTAAGGGACACGAGCTCCTACGAGCAGTACTTC	CASVRDTSSYEQYF
TRBV5-1	-	-	TRBJ1-1	TGCGCCAGCAGCTTGCAGGCATACTCCCCTGAAGCTTTCTTT	CASSLQAYSPEAFF
TRBV7-3	-	-	TRBJ2-2	TGTGCCAGCAGCTTCGGCGGGCCCGCTACCGGGGAGCTGTTTTTT	CASSFGGPATGELFF
TRBV10-3	once	TRBD2	TRBJ2-1	TGTGCCACCGGGACTACCCCCTACAATGAGCAGTTCTTC	CATGTTPYNEQFF
TRBV14	-	TRBD2	TRBJ2-2	TGTGCCAGCAGCCAGATAAGCGGGAGCAACACCGGGGAGCTGTTTTTT	CASSQISGSNTGELFF
TRBV6-1	-	-	TRBJ1-1	TGTGCCAGCACCCAAATCATGAACACTGAAGCTTTCTTT	CASTQIMNTEAFF
TRBV5-6	-	-	TRBJ2-7	TGTGCCAGCAGCTTGGCCTCGGGTTACGAGCAGTACTTC	CASSLASGYEQYF
TRBV28	-	-	TRBJ1-1	TGTGCCAGCAGTTCCGGGGTTTCGGGGGCTTTCTTT	CASSSGVSGAFF
TRBV5-1	-	TRBD1	TRBJ2-7	TGCGCCAGCAGCTTATCCGGGACAGGGGGCGGCGAGCAGTACTTC	CASSLSGTGGGEQYF
TRBV19	-	-	TRBJ1-1	TGTGCCAGTAGTAAGGTGACAGTGTCGAACACTGAAGCTTTCTTT	CASSKVTVSNTEAFF
TRBV10-3	-	TRBD2	TRBJ2-1	TGTGCCATCAGTGATGCAACTAGCGGAGCCTTGAATGAGCAGTTCTTC	CAISDATSGALNEQFF
TRBV6-6	few	TRBD2	TRBJ2-7	TGTGCCAGCAGGGGACTAGCGTACGAGCAGTACTTC	CASRGLAYEQYF
TRBV19	-	TRBD2	TRBJ2-2	TGTGCCAGTACCGATCTACCTGGGACTAGCGGAGCCCCGAACACCGGGGAGCTGTTTTTT	CASTDLPGTSGAPNTGELFF
TRBV7-2	-	TRBD2	TRBJ2-1	TGTGCCAGCAGCTGGACTAGCGGGGGGGCTGTCGAGCAGTTCTTC	CASSWTSGGAVEQFF
TRBV25-1	-	TRBD2	TRBJ2-1	TGTGCCAGCAGTGAATCACGGGGACTAGTGCCCTCAAATGAGCAGTTCTTC	CASSESRGLVPSNEQFF
TRBV2	few	TRBD2	TRBJ2-1	TGTGCCAGCAGTGCAAGCGGGAGGGCCGGTGAGCAGTTCTTC	CASSASGRAGEQFF
TRBV2	-	-	TRBJ1-1	TGTGCCAGCAGTTTAACAGAGATGAACACTGAAGCTTTCTTT	CASSLTEMNTEAFF
TRBV7-9	-	-	TRBJ1-1	TGTGCCAGCGGCCAGGGGCTGCGGGCTTTCTTT	CASGQGLRAFF
TRBV7-2	-	-	TRBJ2-1	TGTGCCAGCAGCCCATACAATGAGCAGTTCTTC	CASSPYNEQFF
TRBV7-9	-	TRBD2	TRBJ2-1	TGTGCCAGCAGCCGTATCCGGGAGCGGGGGATCCGCAATGAGCAGTTCTTC	CASSRIRERGIRNEQFF
TRBV6-1	once	-	TRBJ1-2	TGTGCCAGCACGAAATTACTACTCCCCCGTGGCTACACCTTC	CASTKLLLPRGYTF
TRBV6-1	-	-	TRBJ2-2	TGTGCCATTCCGGGAGTATCGAACACCGGGGAGCTGTTTTTT	CAIPGVSNTGELFF
TRBV28	few	TRBD1	TRBJ1-1	TGTGCCGGAACCAGGGGGGACGCCGGCCACACTGAAGCTTTCTTT	CAGTRGDAGHTEAFF
TRBV4-1	few	-	TRBJ1-1	TGCGCCAGCAGCCAAGAAGACAGGCCCTCTGAAGCTTTCTTT	CASSQEDRPSEAFF
TRBV7-2	few	-	TRBJ1-1	TGTGCCAGCAGCTTCACGGGGTGGGGCACTGAAGCTTTCTTT	CASSFTGWGTEAFF
TRBV15	-	-	TRBJ2-5	TGTGCCACCAGCCAACTAGAGACCCAGTACTTC	CATSQLETQYF
TRBV6-5	-	-	TRBJ1-4	TGTGCCAGCAGTTACGGTTCTTGGGCAATTAATGAAAAACTGTTTTTT	CASSYGSWAINEKLFF
TRBV2	-	TRBD1	TRBJ1-2	TGTGCCAGCAGCGGGACAGTCGCTGGCTACACCTTC	CASSGTVAGYTF
TRBV18	-	-	TRBJ1-4	TGTGCCAGCTCACCGGGACCACCCGGGGGTAATGAAAAACTGTTTTTT	CASSPGPPGGNEKLFF
TRBV5-1	-	TRBD2	TRBJ2-7	TGCGCCAGCAGCCGTCAGGAGCGGGGGCTCGCCGACTTC	CASSRQERGLADF
TRBV29-1	-	TRBD1	TRBJ1-6	TGCAGCGTGGGGACAGGGGATTATAATTCACCCCTCAACTTT	CSVGTGDYNSPLNF
TRBV7-8	-	-	TRBJ1-2	TGTGCCAGCAGCTTCTCTTTGTGGGCAGACCTGGGCTACACCTTC	CASSFSLWADLGYTF
TRBV5-6	-	-	TRBJ2-5	TGTGCCAGCAGCTTGACAGCCCAAGAGACCCAGTACTTC	CASSLTAQETQYF
TRBV6-6	-	TRBD1	TRBJ1-2	TGTGCCAGCAGAACAAGACAGGGTCACTATGGCTACACCTTC	CASRTRQGHYGYTF
TRBV6-5	-	-	TRBJ1-1	TGTGCCAGCAGCCAAAAAGGGGACACTGAAGCTTTCTTT	CASSQKGDTEAFF
TRBV19	-	TRBD2	TRBJ2-7	TGTGCCAGTGGGGAATCTAGCGGAAGGGGCGAGCAGTACTTC	CASGESSGRGEQYF
TRBV19	-	-	TRBJ1-5	TGTGCCAGTAGTATATTTAGGGGGAGCAATCAGCCCCAGCATTTT	CASSIFRGSNQPQHF
TRBV18	few	-	TRBJ1-4	TGTGCCAGCTCACCAAGAGCAACTAATGAAAAACTGTTTTTT	CASSPRATNEKLFF
TRBV4-1	-	TRBD1	TRBJ1-3	TGCGCCAGCAGCACTCGGCCGGGACAGCTTTCTGGAAACACCATATATTTT	CASSTRPGQLSGNTIYF
TRBV29-1	-	-	TRBJ2-1	TGCAGCGTTCTTTGGCTTGACTACAATGAGCAGTTCTTC	CSVLWLDYNEQFF
TRBV28	-	-	TRBJ1-5	TGTGCCAGCAGACCCGGGGGGCAGGGTGCACTCCAGCCCCAGCATTTT	CASRPGGQGALQPQHF
TRBV20-1	-	TRBD1	TRBJ1-1	TGCAGTGCTAGAGTAGGGGGCGAAGCTTTCTTT	CSARVGGEAFF
TRBV2	-	TRBD1	TRBJ1-4	TGTGCCAGCAGTGTCCCAGACAGGGGGAGAGGGGAACTGTTTTTT	CASSVPDRGRGELFF
TRBV15	-	-	TRBJ1-5	TGTGCCACCAGCAGAGTATATAGCAATCAGCCCCAGAATTTT	CATSRVYSNQPQNF
TRBV11-2	-	-	TRBJ1-2	TGTGCCAGCAGCTTAGATAGGAACTATGGCTACCCCTTC	CASSLDRNYGYPF
TRBV4-1	few	-	TRBJ1-1	TGCGCCAGCAGCCAAAGTCCCGGGGAGAACACTGAAGCTTTCTTT	CASSQSPGENTEAFF
TRBV5-4	-	TRBD1	TRBJ2-7	TGTGCCAGCAGCTGGCAGGGACAGGGGTTTTCCGAGCAGTACTTC	CASSWQGQGFSEQYF